A selection of T cell receptor beta chains follows, all from one sample in a study of blood T cell repertoires in COVID-19. The data were produced by immunoSEQ multiplex PCR, yet TCRdb's version contains in-frame clones alone and is incomplete. Altogether about 480,000 clones are present, 70% to 90% being singletons, with the ten largest covering around 1.8%. The specimen was PBMCs or T cells enriched from blood (not recorded which). The receptors come from a woman in her late teens or twenties with acute COVID-19. The CDR3 runs from the conserved cysteine through the conserved F or W. The D gene is left open where the match is weak. Rows give clone size only sometimes, using once, few, many, or a class for an expanded clone.

D | J | size | V | DNA | CDR3
NA | TRBJ1-2 | few | TRBV7-6 | TGTGCCAGCAGCGAACGCGGGACCAACTATGGCTACACCTTC | CASSERGTNYGYTF
NA | TRBJ1-4 | NA | TRBV4-2 | TGTGCCAGCAGCCAAGGGACAGCAACTAATGAAAAACTGTTTTTT | CASSQGTATNEKLFF
TRBD1 | TRBJ2-1 | NA | TRBV5-1 | TGCGCCAGCAGCTTGGAGGACAGGGCGTACAATGAGCAGTTCTTC | CASSLEDRAYNEQFF
TRBD1 | TRBJ2-7 | NA | TRBV4-3 | TGCGCCAGCAGCCAGGAATACAGGGGCTTCTACGAGCAGTACTTC | CASSQEYRGFYEQYF
NA | TRBJ1-6 | NA | TRBV6-5 | TGTGCCTCAAACGGGGGATTTTCAAATTCACCCCTCCACTTT | CASNGGFSNSPLHF
NA | TRBJ1-2 | few | TRBV11-2 | TGTGCCAGCAGCTTAGAGGGCAGCTTCTATGGCTACACCTTC | CASSLEGSFYGYTF
NA | TRBJ2-1 | NA | TRBV5-4 | TGTGCCAGCAGCTTGGTCCTCTCCCGCAATGAGCAGTTCTTC | CASSLVLSRNEQFF
NA | TRBJ1-2 | NA | TRBV3-1/TRBV3-2 | TGTGCCAGCAGCCCCATAAGGGGTGAACATTATGGCTACACCTTC | CASSPIRGEHYGYTF
TRBD1 | TRBJ1-4 | once | TRBV12-3/TRBV12-4 | TGTGCCAGCAGGGGACAGGGGGGAAAAAAACTGTTTTTT | CASRGQGGKKLFF
NA | TRBJ1-1 | few | TRBV19 | TGTGCCAGTAGTATCAAGGGGCCGGCAGAAGCTTTCTTT | CASSIKGPAEAFF
NA | TRBJ2-1 | NA | TRBV18 | TGTGCCAGCTCACCACGTGGCGGCTACTACAATGAGCAGTTCTTC | CASSPRGGYYNEQFF
NA | TRBJ1-1 | NA | TRBV28 | TGTGCCAGCAGAAAGGGGCTTGGCACTGAAGCTTTCTTT | CASRKGLGTEAFF
TRBD1 | TRBJ1-1 | NA | TRBV7-9 | TGTGCCAGCAGCTTATATCAGGGGGGTAGTGAAGCTTTCTTT | CASSLYQGGSEAFF
NA | TRBJ1-4 | NA | TRBV7-6 | TGTGCCAGCAGCCCGGGGGGTTCATGGAGGGAAAAACTGTTTTTT | CASSPGGSWREKLFF
TRBD1 | TRBJ1-5 | once | TRBV5-5 | TGTGCCAGCAGCCAGACAGGGGGGGATCAGCCCCAGCATTTT | CASSQTGGDQPQHF
NA | TRBJ2-7 | NA | TRBV3-1/TRBV3-2 | TGTGCCAGCAGCCAAGAGGTAAGCGGAAGGATGCACGAGCAGTACTTC | CASSQEVSGRMHEQYF
NA | TRBJ1-6 | once | TRBV30 | TGTGCCTGCCAGATGGATTCACCCCTCCACTTT | CACQMDSPLHF
NA | TRBJ1-5 | NA | TRBV7-8 | TGTGCCAGCAGCGTGACAGCGGGCAGGGAATATGATCAGCCCCAGCATTTT | CASSVTAGREYDQPQHF
NA | TRBJ1-1 | NA | TRBV6-2/TRBV6-3 | TGTGCCAGCAGTTCCGCCCCGACTGTGGGAGCTTTCTTT | CASSSAPTVGAFF
NA | TRBJ2-5 | NA | TRBV10-1 | TGCGCCAGCAGCGGGCTTACAGGGCTGGAGACCCAGTACTTC | CASSGLTGLETQYF
TRBD1 | TRBJ1-5 | NA | TRBV5-1 | TGCGCCAGCAGCCCCGGGACAGGGAGCCAGCCCCAGCATTTT | CASSPGTGSQPQHF
TRBD1 | TRBJ1-4 | NA | TRBV25-1 | TGTGCCAGCAGTGAAACACGGGGACAGGGTATAAAAAAACTGTTTTTT | CASSETRGQGIKKLFF
TRBD1 | TRBJ2-5 | few | TRBV7-9 | TGTGCCAGCAGCTTAGCGAGCAGTGCAGGGGGAGTAGAGACCCAGTACTTC | CASSLASSAGGVETQYF
TRBD2 | TRBJ2-1 | NA | TRBV18 | TGTGCCAGCTCACCAGGGACTAGCTACAATGAGCAGTTCTTC | CASSPGTSYNEQFF